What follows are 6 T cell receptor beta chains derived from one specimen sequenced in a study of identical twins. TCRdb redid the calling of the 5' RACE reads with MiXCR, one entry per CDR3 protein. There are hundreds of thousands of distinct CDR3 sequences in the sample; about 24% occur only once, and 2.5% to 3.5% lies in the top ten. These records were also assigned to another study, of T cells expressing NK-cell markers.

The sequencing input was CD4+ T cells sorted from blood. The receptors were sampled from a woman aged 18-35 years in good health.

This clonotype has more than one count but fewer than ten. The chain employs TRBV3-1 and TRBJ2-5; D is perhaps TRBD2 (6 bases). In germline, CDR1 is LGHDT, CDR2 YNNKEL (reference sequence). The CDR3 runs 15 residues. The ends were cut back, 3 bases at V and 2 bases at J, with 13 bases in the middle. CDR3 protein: CASSQIGTYQETQYF. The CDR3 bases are TGTGCCAGCAGCCAGATAGGGACTTATCAAGAGACCCAGTACTTC.

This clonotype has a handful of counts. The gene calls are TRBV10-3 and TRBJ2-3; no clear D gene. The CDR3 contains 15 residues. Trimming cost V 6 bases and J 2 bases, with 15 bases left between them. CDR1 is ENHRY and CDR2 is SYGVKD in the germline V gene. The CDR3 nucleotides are TGTGCCATCAGGACGAAGGGTACCTTCACAGATACGCAGTATTTT. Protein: CAIRTKGTFTDTQYF.

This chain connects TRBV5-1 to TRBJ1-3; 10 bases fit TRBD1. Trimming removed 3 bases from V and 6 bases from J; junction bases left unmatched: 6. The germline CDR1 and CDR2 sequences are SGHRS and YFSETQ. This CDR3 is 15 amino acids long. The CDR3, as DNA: TGCGCCAGCAGCTCCGGGACAGGGGATGAAAACACCATATATTTT. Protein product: CASSSGTGDENTIYF.

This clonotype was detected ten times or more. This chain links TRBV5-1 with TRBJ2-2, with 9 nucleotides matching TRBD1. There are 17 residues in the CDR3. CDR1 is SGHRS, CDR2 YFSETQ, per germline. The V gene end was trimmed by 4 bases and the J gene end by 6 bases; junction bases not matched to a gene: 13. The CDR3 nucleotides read TGCGCCAGCAGCGGGGGACAGGGATACATCCAGGCCGGGGAGCTGTTTTTT. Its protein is CASSGGQGYIQAGELFF.

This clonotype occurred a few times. CDR3: CASSQGWGTEAFF. CDR3 coding DNA: TGCGCCAGCAGCCAGGGGTGGGGCACTGAAGCTTTCTTT. J is TRBJ1-1 and V is TRBV4-3; no clear D. V lost 3 bases and J 4 bases, leaving 9 bases between the germline ends. The CDR3 loop spans 13 amino acids. The germline V gene encodes CDR1 LGHNA and CDR2 YSLEER.

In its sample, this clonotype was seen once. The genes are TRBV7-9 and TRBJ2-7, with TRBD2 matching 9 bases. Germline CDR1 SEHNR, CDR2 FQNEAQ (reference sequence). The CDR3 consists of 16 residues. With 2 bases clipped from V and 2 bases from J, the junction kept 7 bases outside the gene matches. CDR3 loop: CASSLLMTSGPYEQYF. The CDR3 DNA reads TGTGCCAGCAGCTTATTGATGACTAGCGGCCCCTACGAGCAGTACTTC.